A selection of T cell receptor beta chains follows, all from one sample in a study of blood T cell repertoires in COVID-19. Sequenced by immunoSEQ multiplex PCR; TCRdb stores in-frame clones only, minus some. The data contain about 170,000 clones, about 87% of them singletons. Sequences were obtained from peripheral blood. These receptors all stem from a woman at least 80 years old with COVID-19, enrolled during active disease. CDR3s include the opening cysteine and the closing phenylalanine or tryptophan. Each record gives: V gene, J gene, D gene, clone size, CDR3 protein, CDR3 DNA. The D gene is left open where the match is weak. Clone size is shown for a subset of rows, as once, few, many or a class of expanded clone.

>TRBV6-6|TRBJ2-3|TRBD2|-
CACLLAERTDTQYF
TGTGCCTGCCTACTAGCGGAGCGCACAGATACGCAGTATTTT
>TRBV28|TRBJ1-5|-|-
CASRTQSGEQPQHF
TGTGCCAGCCGCACCCAGAGCGGCGAACAGCCCCAGCATTTT
>TRBV6-2/TRBV6-3|TRBJ2-5|-|-
CASSYPGQLQTQYF
TGTGCCAGCAGTTACCCGGGACAACTACAGACCCAGTACTTC
>TRBV19|TRBJ1-5|TRBD1|-
CASSISGGDQPQHF
TGTGCCAGTAGTATATCAGGGGGCGATCAGCCCCAGCATTTT
>TRBV2|TRBJ2-1|TRBD2|-
CASQADSGSHNEQFF
TGTGCCAGCCAAGCCGATAGCGGGAGCCACAATGAGCAGTTCTTC
>TRBV19|TRBJ1-1|-|-
CASSIKAGPNTEAFF
TGTGCCAGTAGTATAAAGGCAGGGCCGAACACTGAAGCTTTCTTT
>TRBV7-9|TRBJ1-2|-|-
CASSLIRTESNYGYTF
TGTGCCAGCAGCTTAATCCGTACAGAATCTAACTATGGCTACACCTTC
>TRBV5-4|TRBJ1-6|-|-
CASSSALGVDSPLHF
TGTGCCAGCAGCTCCGCCTTAGGGGTGGATTCACCCCTCCACTTT
>TRBV6-2/TRBV6-3|TRBJ2-5|-|-
CASSYARQVGGETQYF
TGTGCCAGCAGTTACGCCCGACAGGTGGGCGGGGAGACCCAGTACTTC
>TRBV28|TRBJ2-7|-|-
CASSPGVPSGEQYF
TGTGCCAGCAGTCCAGGCGTCCCAAGTGGCGAGCAGTACTTC
>TRBV4-3|TRBJ1-4|TRBD1|-
CASSQNGQGINEKLFF
TGCGCCAGCAGCCAAAACGGACAGGGAATTAATGAAAAACTGTTTTTT
>TRBV25-1|TRBJ2-5|TRBD1|-
CASSVQGVETQYF
TGTGCCAGCAGTGTACAGGGGGTAGAGACCCAGTACTTC
>TRBV28|TRBJ2-7|-|-
CASSPPLQGSYEQYF
TGTGCCAGCAGCCCCCCCCTACAGGGTTCCTACGAGCAGTACTTC
>TRBV12-3/TRBV12-4|TRBJ2-7|-|-
CASSLGRYEQYF
TGTGCCAGCAGTTTAGGCCGGTACGAGCAGTACTTC
>TRBV20-1|TRBJ2-6|-|-
CSASGGASGANVLTF
TGCAGTGCTAGTGGCGGAGCCTCTGGGGCCAACGTCCTGACTTTC
>TRBV19|TRBJ1-2|TRBD1|once
CASSSRTGERANYGYTF
TGTGCCAGTAGTTCACGGACAGGGGAAAGAGCTAACTATGGCTACACCTTC
>TRBV28|TRBJ2-1|TRBD2|-
CASSLLAGGPNEQFF
TGTGCCAGCAGCCTACTAGCGGGAGGGCCCAATGAGCAGTTCTTC
>TRBV28|TRBJ1-2|TRBD1|-
CASSIQQGFGYTF
TGTGCCAGCAGTATACAACAGGGGTTTGGCTACACCTTC
>TRBV3-1/TRBV3-2|TRBJ1-2|-|-
CASSQVNGIGGYTF
TGTGCCAGCAGCCAAGTCAACGGGATAGGTGGCTACACCTTC
>TRBV12-3/TRBV12-4|TRBJ2-2|TRBD2|-
CASSSAGAGELFF
TGTGCCAGCAGTTCCGCGGGGGCCGGGGAGCTGTTTTTT
>TRBV9|TRBJ1-6|-|-
CASSVGRGGDSPLHF
TGTGCCAGCAGCGTAGGTCGTGGAGGGGATTCACCCCTCCACTTT
>TRBV19|TRBJ1-2|-|-
CASSPLRDYGYTF
TGTGCCAGTAGTCCTCTCCGTGACTATGGCTACACCTTC
>TRBV24-1|TRBJ2-3|TRBD1|-
CATSDLRWGQGDTDTQYF
TGTGCCACCAGTGATTTGCGATGGGGACAGGGAGACACAGATACGCAGTATTTT
>TRBV3-1/TRBV3-2|TRBJ2-7|TRBD1|-
CASSPRQGSYEQYF
TGTGCCAGCAGCCCCAGACAGGGTTCCTACGAGCAGTACTTC
>TRBV18|TRBJ1-2|-|-
CASSKGAVDYGYTF
TGTGCCAGCTCAAAAGGGGCCGTGGACTATGGCTACACCTTC
>TRBV6-2/TRBV6-3|TRBJ2-4|-|-
CASSPWRIAENIQYF
TGTGCCAGCAGTCCGTGGAGGATAGCGGAAAACATTCAGTACTTC
>TRBV28|TRBJ2-1|TRBD1|-
CASTKGQGASWVYNEQFF
TGTGCCAGCACCAAGGGACAGGGGGCTTCTTGGGTCTACAATGAGCAGTTCTTC
>TRBV27|TRBJ1-1|-|-
CASSSGGLAFF
TGTGCCAGCAGTTCGGGAGGGTTGGCTTTCTTT
>TRBV28|TRBJ2-3|TRBD1|few
CASSSTGTQYF
TGTGCCAGCAGTTCGACAGGGACGCAGTATTTT
>TRBV27|TRBJ2-3|-|-
CASSLSSPNTDTQYF
TGTGCCAGCAGTTTATCGTCCCCAAACACAGATACGCAGTATTTT
>TRBV6-5|TRBJ1-2|-|-
CASTAGLFYGYTF
TGTGCCAGCACCGCGGGGTTATTCTATGGCTACACCTTC
>TRBV27|TRBJ2-6|TRBD1|few
CASSQSRGLGSGANVLTF
TGTGCCAGCAGCCAAAGCAGGGGGCTGGGCTCTGGGGCCAACGTCCTGACTTTC
>TRBV9|TRBJ1-3|-|once
CASSVAGEGGNTIYF
TGTGCCAGCAGCGTGGCAGGGGAAGGTGGAAACACCATATATTTT
>TRBV29-1|TRBJ1-2|TRBD1|few
CSVEDQGAGYGYTF
TGCAGCGTTGAAGATCAGGGGGCGGGCTATGGCTACACCTTC
>TRBV10-3|TRBJ1-3|-|few
CAISRGADTIYF
TGTGCCATCAGCCGCGGTGCGGACACCATATATTTT
>TRBV3-1/TRBV3-2|TRBJ2-1|TRBD2|-
CASSPTWAGENEQFF
TGTGCCAGCAGCCCCACGTGGGCGGGAGAGAATGAGCAGTTCTTC
>TRBV9|TRBJ1-3|TRBD1|-
CASAAGGKGNTIYF
TGTGCCAGCGCGGCAGGGGGGAAAGGAAACACCATATATTTT
>TRBV11-2|TRBJ1-2|TRBD1|few
CASSSTPDREVHGYTF
TGTGCCAGCAGCTCTACTCCGGACAGGGAAGTTCATGGCTACACCTTC
>TRBV5-1|TRBJ2-1|TRBD2|once
CASSLDGSGSVDEQFF
TGCGCCAGCAGCTTGGATGGTAGCGGGAGCGTGGATGAGCAGTTCTTC
>TRBV12-5|TRBJ2-1|TRBD1|once
CASGTGWNEQFF
TGTGCTAGTGGGACAGGGTGGAATGAGCAGTTCTTC
>TRBV7-3|TRBJ2-2|-|-
CASSLNQGELFF
TGTGCCAGCAGCTTAAACCAGGGGGAGCTGTTTTTT
>TRBV7-3|TRBJ1-1|TRBD1|-
CASSYGQASDTEAFF
TGTGCCAGCAGCTACGGACAGGCATCGGACACTGAAGCTTTCTTT
>TRBV2|TRBJ2-2|TRBD1|-
CASSEVGQGAGELFF
TGTGCCAGCAGTGAAGTGGGACAGGGGGCCGGGGAGCTGTTTTTT
>TRBV7-2|TRBJ1-3|-|-
CASSLDSYSGNTIYF
TGTGCCAGCAGCTTAGACTCATACTCTGGAAACACCATATATTTT
>TRBV28|TRBJ2-1|-|-
CASSPGGTSSYNEQFF
TGTGCCAGCAGTCCAGGAGGGACGAGCTCCTACAATGAGCAGTTCTTC
>TRBV11-2|TRBJ2-5|-|-
CASGGALAAQETQYF
TGTGCCAGCGGTGGCGCATTAGCGGCCCAAGAGACCCAGTACTTC
>TRBV7-6|TRBJ1-2|TRBD1|few
CASSPTGNYGYTF
TGTGCCAGCAGCCCGACAGGGAACTATGGCTACACCTTC
>TRBV9|TRBJ1-1|-|few
CASSVGRLMNTEAFF
TGTGCCAGCAGCGTAGGGCGGCTTATGAACACTGAAGCTTTCTTT
>TRBV15|TRBJ1-1|-|-
CATSGDINTEAFF
TGTGCCACCAGCGGGGACATTAACACTGAAGCTTTCTTT
>TRBV28|TRBJ1-2|TRBD1|-
CASRRQGALNYGYTF
TGTGCCAGCAGGCGACAGGGGGCACTGAACTATGGCTACACCTTC
>TRBV7-2|TRBJ2-5|TRBD1|-
CASSAYGTGLGGETQYF
TGTGCCAGCAGCGCATACGGGACAGGCCTAGGTGGAGAGACCCAGTACTTC
>TRBV19|TRBJ1-5|-|few
CASSISGVSQPQHF
TGTGCCAGTAGTATCTCAGGGGTAAGTCAGCCCCAGCATTTT
>TRBV5-1|TRBJ2-5|-|-
CASSSRGIQETQYF
TGCGCCAGCAGCTCCCGGGGAATCCAAGAGACCCAGTACTTC
>TRBV19|TRBJ1-1|TRBD1|-
CASSSRQGDTEAFF
TGTGCCAGTAGCTCTCGACAGGGGGACACTGAAGCTTTCTTT
>TRBV9|TRBJ2-1|TRBD2|-
CASSVAGTSGYNEQFF
TGTGCCAGCAGCGTAGCTGGGACTAGCGGTTACAATGAGCAGTTCTTC
>TRBV28|TRBJ1-2|-|-
CASRGGGLYGYTF
TGTGCCAGCAGGGGGGGAGGGCTTTATGGCTACACCTTC
>TRBV6-5|TRBJ2-1|-|-
CASSYGRGGYNEQFF
TGTGCCAGCAGTTATGGGCGGGGAGGCTACAATGAGCAGTTCTTC
>TRBV11-2|TRBJ2-3|-|once
CASSPNPAGSTDTQYF
TGTGCCAGCAGCCCAAATCCGGCGGGAAGCACAGATACGCAGTATTTT